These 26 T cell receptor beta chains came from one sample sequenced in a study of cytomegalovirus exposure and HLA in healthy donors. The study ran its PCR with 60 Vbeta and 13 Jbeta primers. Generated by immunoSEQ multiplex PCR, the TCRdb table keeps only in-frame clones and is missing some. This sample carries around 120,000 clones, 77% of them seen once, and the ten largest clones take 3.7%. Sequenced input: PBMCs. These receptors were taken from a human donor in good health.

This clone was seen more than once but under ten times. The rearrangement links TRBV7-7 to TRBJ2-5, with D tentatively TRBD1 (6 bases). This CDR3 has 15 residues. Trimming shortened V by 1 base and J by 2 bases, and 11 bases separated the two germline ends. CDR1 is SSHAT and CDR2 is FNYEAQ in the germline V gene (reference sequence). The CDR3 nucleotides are TGTGCCAGCAGCTTAGAAGGGCAGGGGCAAGAGACCCAGTACTTC. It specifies CASSLEGQGQETQYF.

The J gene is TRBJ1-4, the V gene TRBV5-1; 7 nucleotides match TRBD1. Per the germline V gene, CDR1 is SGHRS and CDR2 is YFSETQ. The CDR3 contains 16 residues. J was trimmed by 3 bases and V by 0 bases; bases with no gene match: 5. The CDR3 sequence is CASSLAPGQPNEKLFF. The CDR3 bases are TGCGCCAGCAGCTTGGCCCCGGGACAGCCTAATGAAAAACTGTTTTTT.

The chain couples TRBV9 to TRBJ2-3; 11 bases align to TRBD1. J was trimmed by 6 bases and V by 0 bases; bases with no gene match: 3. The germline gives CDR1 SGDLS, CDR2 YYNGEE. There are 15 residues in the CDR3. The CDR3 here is CASSVEDRGPDTQYF. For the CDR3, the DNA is TGTGCCAGCAGCGTAGAGGACAGGGGGCCGGATACGCAGTATTTT.

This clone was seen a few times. CDR3 loop: CASSQDPEGTNEKLFF. Here the CDR3 DNA reads TGTGCCAGCAGCCAAGATCCGGAGGGGACTAATGAAAAACTGTTTTTT. The chain carries TRBV4-2 and TRBJ1-4, with TRBD1 as a possible D gene (5 bases). The CDR3 sequence is 16 residues long. V dropped 0 bases and J dropped 2 bases, with 10 bases sitting between them. CDR1 is LGHNA, CDR2 YNFKEQ, per germline.

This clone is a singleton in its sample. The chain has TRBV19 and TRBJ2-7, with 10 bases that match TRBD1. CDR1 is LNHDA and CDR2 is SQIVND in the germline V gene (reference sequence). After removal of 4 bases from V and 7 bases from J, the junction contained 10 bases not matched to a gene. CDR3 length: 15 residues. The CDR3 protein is CASSTDRGGLLEQYF. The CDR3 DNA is TGTGCCAGTAGTACGGACAGGGGGGGCCTCTTGGAGCAGTACTTC. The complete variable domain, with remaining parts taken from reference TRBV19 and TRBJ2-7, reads DGGITQSPKYLFRKEGQNVTLSCEQNLNHDAMYWYRQDPGQGLRLIYYSQIVNDFQKGDIAEGYSVSREKKESFPLTVTSAQKNPTAFYLCASSTDRGGLLEQYFGPGTRLTVT.

The CDR3: CATLQSMNTEAFF. The CDR3 region has the DNA TGTGCCACTTTACAGAGCATGAACACTGAAGCTTTCTTT. The gene calls are TRBV6-5 and TRBJ1-1, with unresolved D. Germline CDR1 reads MNHEY; CDR2 reads SVGAGI. Trimming left V 10 bases short and J 0 bases short, with 12 bases between. This CDR3 contains 13 residues.

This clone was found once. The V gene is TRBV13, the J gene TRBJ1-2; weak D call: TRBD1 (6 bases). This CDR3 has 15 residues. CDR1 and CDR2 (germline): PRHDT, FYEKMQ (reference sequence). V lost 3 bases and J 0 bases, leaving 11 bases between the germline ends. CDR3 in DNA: TGTGCCAGCAGCTTGAGGACAGTAACTAACTATGGCTACACCTTC. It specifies CASSLRTVTNYGYTF.

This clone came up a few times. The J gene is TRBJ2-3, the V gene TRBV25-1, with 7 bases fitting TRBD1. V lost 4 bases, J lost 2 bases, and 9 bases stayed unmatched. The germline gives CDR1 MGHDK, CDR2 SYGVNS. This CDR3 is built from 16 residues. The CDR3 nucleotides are TGTGCCAGCAGTGGCACAGGGGCGCCGCTCACAGATACGCAGTATTTT. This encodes CASSGTGAPLTDTQYF.

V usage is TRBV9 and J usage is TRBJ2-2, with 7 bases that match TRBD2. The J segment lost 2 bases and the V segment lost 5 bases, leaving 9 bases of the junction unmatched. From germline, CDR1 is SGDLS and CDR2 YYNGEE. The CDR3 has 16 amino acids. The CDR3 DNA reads TGTGCCAGCAGTCTGGGGCTAGCGGAAAACACCGGGGAGCTGTTTTTT. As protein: CASSLGLAENTGELFF.

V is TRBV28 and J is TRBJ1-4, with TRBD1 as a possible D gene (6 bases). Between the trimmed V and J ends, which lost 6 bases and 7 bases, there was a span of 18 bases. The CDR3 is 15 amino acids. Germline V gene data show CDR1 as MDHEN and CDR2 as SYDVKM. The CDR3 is CASRSGQPGGEKLFF. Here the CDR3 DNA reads TGTGCCAGCAGATCAGGACAGCCCGGTGGTGAAAAACTGTTTTTT.

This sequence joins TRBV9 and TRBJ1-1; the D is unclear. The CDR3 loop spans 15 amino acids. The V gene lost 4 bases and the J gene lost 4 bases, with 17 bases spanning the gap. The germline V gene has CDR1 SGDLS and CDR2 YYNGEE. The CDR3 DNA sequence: TGTGCCAGCAGCTCCGAAGTCTCCGGGTCCACTGAAGCTTTCTTT. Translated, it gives CASSSEVSGSTEAFF.

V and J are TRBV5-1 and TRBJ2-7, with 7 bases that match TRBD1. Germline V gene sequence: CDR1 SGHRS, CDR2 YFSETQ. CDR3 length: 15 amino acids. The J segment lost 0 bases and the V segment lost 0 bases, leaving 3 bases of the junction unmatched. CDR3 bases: TGCGCCAGCAGCTTGGCGGGACAGAGCTCCTACGAGCAGTACTTC. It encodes CASSLAGQSSYEQYF.

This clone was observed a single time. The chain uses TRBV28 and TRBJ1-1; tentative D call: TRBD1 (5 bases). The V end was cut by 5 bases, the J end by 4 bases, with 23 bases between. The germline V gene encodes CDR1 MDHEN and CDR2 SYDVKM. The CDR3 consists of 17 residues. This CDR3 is CASSPVQGGGWSTEAFF. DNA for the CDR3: TGTGCCAGCAGTCCTGTCCAGGGAGGCGGGTGGTCCACTGAAGCTTTCTTT.

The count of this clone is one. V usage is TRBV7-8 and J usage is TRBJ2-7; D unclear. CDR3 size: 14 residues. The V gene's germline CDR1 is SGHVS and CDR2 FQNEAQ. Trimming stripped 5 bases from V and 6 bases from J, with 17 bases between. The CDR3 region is CASSPARIRLEQYF. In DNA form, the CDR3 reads TGTGCCAGCAGCCCAGCCAGGATCAGGCTCGAGCAGTACTTC. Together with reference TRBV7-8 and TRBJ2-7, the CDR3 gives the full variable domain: GAGVSQSPRYKVAKRGQDVALRCDPISGHVSLFWYQQALGQGPEFLTYFQNEAQLDKSGLPSDRFFAERPEGSVSTLKIQRTQQEDSAVYLCASSPARIRLEQYFGPGTRLTVT.

This CDR3 is CASSLGAGGAYNEQFF. DNA for the CDR3: TGTGCCAGCTCTCTGGGGGCGGGAGGGGCGTACAATGAGCAGTTCTTC. The V gene is TRBV19, the J gene TRBJ2-1; 9 nucleotides match TRBD2. CDR1 LNHDA and CDR2 SQIVND come from the germline V gene (reference sequence). CDR3 length: 16 amino acids. Unmatched junction bases numbered 13, after V lost 9 bases and J lost 4 bases. The whole variable domain, remainder taken from reference TRBV19 and TRBJ2-1, is DGGITQSPKYLFRKEGQNVTLSCEQNLNHDAMYWYRQDPGQGLRLIYYSQIVNDFQKGDIAEGYSVSREKKESFPLTVTSAQKNPTAFYLCASSLGAGGAYNEQFFGPGTRLTVL.

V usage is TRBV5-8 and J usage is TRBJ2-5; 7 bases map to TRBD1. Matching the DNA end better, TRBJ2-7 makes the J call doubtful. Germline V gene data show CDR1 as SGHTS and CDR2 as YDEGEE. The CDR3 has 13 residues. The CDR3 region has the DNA TGTGCCAGCAGCTTGACAGGGGCCAACGAGCAGTACTTC. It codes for CASSLTGANEQYF.

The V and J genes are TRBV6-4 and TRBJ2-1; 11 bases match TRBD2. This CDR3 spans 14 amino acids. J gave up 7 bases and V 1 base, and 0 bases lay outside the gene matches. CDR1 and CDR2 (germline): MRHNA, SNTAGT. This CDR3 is CASSDLAGGNEQFF. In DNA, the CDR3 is TGTGCCAGCAGTGACTTAGCGGGGGGGAATGAGCAGTTCTTC.

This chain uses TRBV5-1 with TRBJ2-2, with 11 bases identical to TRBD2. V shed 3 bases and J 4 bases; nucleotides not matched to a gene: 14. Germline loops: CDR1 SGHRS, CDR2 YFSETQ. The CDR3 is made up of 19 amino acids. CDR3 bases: TGCGCCAGCAGCTACGGACTAGCGGGCTCATTATGGGGCACCGGGGAGCTGTTTTTT. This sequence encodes CASSYGLAGSLWGTGELFF.

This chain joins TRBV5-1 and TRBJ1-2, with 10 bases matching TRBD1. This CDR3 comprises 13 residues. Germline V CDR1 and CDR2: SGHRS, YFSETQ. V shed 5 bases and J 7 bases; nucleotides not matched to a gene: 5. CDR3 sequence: CASSSGTGVGYTF. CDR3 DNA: TGCGCCAGCAGTTCCGGGACAGGGGTTGGCTACACCTTC.

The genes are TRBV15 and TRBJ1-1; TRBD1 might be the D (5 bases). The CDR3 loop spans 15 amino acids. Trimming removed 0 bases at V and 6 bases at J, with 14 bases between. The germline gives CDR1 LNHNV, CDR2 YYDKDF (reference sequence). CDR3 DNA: TGTGCCACCAGCAGAGATACAGGCAGGGCATCTGAAGCTTTCTTT. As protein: CATSRDTGRASEAFF.

In DNA form, the CDR3 reads TGTGCCAGTAGTATTGAGGTGGACTACGAGCAGTACTTC. It encodes CASSIEVDYEQYF. V usage is TRBV19 and J usage is TRBJ2-5, with D unresolved. The end of the DNA aligns better with TRBJ2-7, so the J call may be wrong. The CDR3 is 13 amino acids. Germline values: CDR1 LNHDA, CDR2 SQIVND (reference sequence).

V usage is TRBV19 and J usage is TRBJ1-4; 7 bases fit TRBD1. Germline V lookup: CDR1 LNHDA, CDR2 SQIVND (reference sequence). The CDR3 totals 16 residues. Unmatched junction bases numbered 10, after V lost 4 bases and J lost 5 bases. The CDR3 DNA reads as TGTGCCAGTAGTACTAGACGACAGGGCCCCAATGAAAAACTGTTTTTT. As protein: CASSTRRQGPNEKLFF.

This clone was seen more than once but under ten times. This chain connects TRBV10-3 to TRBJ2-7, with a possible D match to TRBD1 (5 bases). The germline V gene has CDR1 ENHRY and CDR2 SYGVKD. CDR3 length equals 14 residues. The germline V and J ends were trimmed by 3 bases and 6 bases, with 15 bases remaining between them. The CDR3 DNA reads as TGTGCCATCAGTGAAGGGGCTAGGGGCTCCGAGCAGTACTTC. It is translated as CAISEGARGSEQYF.

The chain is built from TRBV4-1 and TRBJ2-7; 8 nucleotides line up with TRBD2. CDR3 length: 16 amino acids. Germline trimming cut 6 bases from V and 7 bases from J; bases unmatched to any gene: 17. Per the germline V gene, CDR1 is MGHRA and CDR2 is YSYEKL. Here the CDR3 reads CASSSGGTRVMGEQYF. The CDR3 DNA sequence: TGCGCCAGCAGTTCCGGGGGGACTAGGGTGATGGGGGAGCAGTACTTC.

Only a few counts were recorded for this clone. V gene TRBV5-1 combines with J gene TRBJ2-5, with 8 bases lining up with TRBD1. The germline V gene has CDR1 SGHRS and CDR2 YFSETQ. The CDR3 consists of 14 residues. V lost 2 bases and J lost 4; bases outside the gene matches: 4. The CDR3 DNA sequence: TGCGCCAGCAGCTTCCAGGGGGCGATAGAGACCCAGTACTTC. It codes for CASSFQGAIETQYF.

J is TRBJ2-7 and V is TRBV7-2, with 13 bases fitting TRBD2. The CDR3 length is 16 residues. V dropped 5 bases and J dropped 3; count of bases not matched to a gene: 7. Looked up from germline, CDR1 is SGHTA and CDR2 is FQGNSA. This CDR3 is CASSPQGLAGVYEQYF. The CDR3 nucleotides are TGTGCCAGCAGCCCCCAAGGACTAGCGGGAGTCTACGAGCAGTACTTC.